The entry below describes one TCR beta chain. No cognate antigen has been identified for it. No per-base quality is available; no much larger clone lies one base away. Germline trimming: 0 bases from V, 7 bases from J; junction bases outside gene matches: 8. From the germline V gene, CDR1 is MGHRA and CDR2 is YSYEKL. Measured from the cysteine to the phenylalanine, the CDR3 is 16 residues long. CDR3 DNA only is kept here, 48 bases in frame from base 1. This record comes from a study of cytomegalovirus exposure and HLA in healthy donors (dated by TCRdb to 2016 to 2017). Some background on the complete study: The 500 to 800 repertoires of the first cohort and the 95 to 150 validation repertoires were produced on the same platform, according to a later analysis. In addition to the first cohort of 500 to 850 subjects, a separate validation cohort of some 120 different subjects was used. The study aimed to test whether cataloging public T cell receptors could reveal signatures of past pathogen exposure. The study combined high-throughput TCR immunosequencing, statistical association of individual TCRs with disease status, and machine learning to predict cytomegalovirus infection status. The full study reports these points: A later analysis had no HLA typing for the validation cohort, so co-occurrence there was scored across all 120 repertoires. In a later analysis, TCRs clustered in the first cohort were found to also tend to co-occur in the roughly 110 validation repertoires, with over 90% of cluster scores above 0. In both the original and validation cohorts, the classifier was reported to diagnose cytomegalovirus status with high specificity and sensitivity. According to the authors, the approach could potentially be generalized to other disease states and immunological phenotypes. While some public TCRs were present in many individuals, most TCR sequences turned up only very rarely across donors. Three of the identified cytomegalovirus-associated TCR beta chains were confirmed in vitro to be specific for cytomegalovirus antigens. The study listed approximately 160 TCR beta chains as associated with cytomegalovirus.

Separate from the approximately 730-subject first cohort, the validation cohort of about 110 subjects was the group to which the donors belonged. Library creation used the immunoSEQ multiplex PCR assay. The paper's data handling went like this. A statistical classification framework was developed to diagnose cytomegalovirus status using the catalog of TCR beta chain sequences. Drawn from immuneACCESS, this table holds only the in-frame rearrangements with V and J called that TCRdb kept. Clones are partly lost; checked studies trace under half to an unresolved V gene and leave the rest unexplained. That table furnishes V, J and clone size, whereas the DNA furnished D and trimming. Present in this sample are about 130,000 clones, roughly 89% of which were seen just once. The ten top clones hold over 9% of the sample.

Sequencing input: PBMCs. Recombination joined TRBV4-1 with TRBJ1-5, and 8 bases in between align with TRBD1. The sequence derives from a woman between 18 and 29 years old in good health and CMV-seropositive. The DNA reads TGCGCCAGCAGCCAAGAGGCGGCAGGGGGCAGCCAGCCCCAGCATTTT. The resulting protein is CASSQEAAGGSQPQHF.